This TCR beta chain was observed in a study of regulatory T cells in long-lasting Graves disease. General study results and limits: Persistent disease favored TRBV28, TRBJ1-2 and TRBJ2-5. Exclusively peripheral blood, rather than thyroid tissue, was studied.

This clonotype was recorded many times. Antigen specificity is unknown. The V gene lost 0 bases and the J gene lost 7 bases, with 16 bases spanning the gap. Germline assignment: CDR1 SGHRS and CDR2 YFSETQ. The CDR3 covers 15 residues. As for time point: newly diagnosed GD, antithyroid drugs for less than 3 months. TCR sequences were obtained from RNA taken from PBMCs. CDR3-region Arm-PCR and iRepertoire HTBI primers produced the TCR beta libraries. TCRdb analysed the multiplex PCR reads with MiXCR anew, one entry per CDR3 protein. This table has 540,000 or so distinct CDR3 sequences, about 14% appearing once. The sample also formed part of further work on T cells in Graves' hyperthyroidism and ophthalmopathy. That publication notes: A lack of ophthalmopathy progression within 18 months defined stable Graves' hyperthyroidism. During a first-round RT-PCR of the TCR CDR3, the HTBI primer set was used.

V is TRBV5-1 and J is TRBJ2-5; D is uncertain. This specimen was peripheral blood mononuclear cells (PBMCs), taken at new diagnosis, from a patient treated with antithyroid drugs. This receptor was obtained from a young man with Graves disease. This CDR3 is CASSLVAVGTRTQYF. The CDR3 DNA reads TGCGCCAGCAGCTTGGTCGCAGTAGGCACAAGGACCCAGTACTTC.